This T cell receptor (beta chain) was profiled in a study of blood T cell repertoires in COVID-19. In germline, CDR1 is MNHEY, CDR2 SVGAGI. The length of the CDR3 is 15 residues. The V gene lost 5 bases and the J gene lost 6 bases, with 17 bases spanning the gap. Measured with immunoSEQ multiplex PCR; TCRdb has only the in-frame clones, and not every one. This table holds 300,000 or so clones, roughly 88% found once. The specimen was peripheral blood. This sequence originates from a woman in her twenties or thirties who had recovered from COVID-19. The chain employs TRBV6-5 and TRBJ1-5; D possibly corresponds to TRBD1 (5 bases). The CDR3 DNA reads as TGTGCCAGCAGTAAGAAGACAGCCTCGTCTCAGCCCCAGCATTTT. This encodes CASSKKTASSQPQHF.